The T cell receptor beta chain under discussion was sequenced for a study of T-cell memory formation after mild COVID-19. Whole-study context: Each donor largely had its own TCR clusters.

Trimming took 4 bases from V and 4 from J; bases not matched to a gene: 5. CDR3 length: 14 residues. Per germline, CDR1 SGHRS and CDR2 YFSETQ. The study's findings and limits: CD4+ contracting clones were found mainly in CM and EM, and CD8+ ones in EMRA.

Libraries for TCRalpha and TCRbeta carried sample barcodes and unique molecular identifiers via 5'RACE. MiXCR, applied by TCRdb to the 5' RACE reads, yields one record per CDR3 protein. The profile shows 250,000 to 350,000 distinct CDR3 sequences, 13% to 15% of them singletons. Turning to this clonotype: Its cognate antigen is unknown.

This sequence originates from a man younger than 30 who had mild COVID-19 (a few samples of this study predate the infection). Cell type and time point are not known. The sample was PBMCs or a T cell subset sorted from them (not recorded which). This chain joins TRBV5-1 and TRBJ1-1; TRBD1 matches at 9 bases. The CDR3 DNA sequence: TGCGCCAGCAGCACTGGACAGGGGTTCACTGAAGCTTTCTTT. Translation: CASSTGQGFTEAFF.